This TCR beta chain was captured in a study of tumor and adjacent non-tumor tissue in lung cancer. The V end was cut by 6 bases, the J end by 8 bases, with 16 bases between. The CDR3 is 13 amino acids. Germline V gene sequence: CDR1 MNHEY, CDR2 SVGEGT. Concerning this clonotype: The antigen remains undetermined.

TCRbeta libraries were built with three rounds of nested PCR, modified from ARM-PCR. TCRdb called the multiplex PCR reads again in MiXCR, with one record for every CDR3 protein. The top ten clones hold around 30% of a sample with 100,000 or so distinct CDR3 sequences, 80% of them seen once. Study outcomes and limitations: Tumor repertoires had a smaller top 100 clone share than normal lung.

This sample's RNA came from whole unsorted tissue. Distant lung tissue was collected more than 3 cm away from the tumor edge. The sequenced sample consisted of distant non-tumor lung tissue. The chain combines TRBV6-2 or TRBV6-3 with TRBJ1-2; D remains ambiguous. This TCR derives from a man aged 55 to 69 with small cell lung cancer. CDR3 in DNA: TGTGCCAGCAGCCCCACTGGGGTTGCCGGCTACACCTTC. This gives the protein CASSPTGVAGYTF.